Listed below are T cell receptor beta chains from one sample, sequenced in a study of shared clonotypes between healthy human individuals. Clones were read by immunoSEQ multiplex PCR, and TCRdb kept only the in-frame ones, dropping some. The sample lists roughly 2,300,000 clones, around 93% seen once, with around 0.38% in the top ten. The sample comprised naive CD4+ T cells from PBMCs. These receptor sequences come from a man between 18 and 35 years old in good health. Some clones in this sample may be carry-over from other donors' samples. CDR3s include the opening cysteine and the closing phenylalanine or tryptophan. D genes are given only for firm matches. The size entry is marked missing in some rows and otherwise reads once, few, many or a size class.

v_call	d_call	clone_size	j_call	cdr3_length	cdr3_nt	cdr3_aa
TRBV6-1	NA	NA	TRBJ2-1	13	TGTGCCAGCGGGTTAGGTGCGAGGAATGAGCAGTTCTTC	CASGLGARNEQFF
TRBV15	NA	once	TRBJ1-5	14	TGTGCCACCAGCAGAGGAAGGGGGGTCCAGCCCCAGCATTTT	CATSRGRGVQPQHF
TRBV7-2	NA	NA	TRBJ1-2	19	TGTGCCAGCAGCTTAGGGAGGTCGAGATTGAGGGTTGGGAACTATGGCTACACCTTC	CASSLGRSRLRVGNYGYTF
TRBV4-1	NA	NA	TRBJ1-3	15	TGCGCCAGCAGCCCCCAGGTGTCCGCGTCGGACACCATATATTTT	CASSPQVSASDTIYF
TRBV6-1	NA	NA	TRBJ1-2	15	TGTGCCAGCAGTGAAAGTATCAGCCTTAACTATGGCTACACCTTC	CASSESISLNYGYTF
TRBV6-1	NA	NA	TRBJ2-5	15	TGTGCCAGCAGGATGGGCCCCGGACTGGGAGAGACCCAGTACTTC	CASRMGPGLGETQYF
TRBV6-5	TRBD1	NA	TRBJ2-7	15	TGTGCCAGCAGTAAATTAGGGACAGGTTCCTACGAGCAGTACTTC	CASSKLGTGSYEQYF
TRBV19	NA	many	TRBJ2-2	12	TGTGCCAGTAGTATACGGGCCGGGGAGCTGTTTTTT	CASSIRAGELFF
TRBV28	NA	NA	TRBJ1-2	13	TGTGCCTGCGAGACAGGAATTAACTATGGCTACACCTTC	CACETGINYGYTF
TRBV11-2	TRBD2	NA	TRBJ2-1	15	TGTGCCAGCAGCCGACTAGCGGGAGGCAGGAATGAGCAGTTCTTC	CASSRLAGGRNEQFF
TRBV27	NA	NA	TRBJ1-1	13	TGTGCCAGCAGTACGTACGAGGGCACTGAAGCTTTCTTT	CASSTYEGTEAFF
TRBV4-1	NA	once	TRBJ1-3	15	TGCGCCAGCAGCCTGACACAGGGAACTGGAAACACCATATATTTT	CASSLTQGTGNTIYF
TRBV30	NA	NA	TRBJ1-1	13	TGTGCCTGGAGTGCTGGGGGGAGGACTGAAGCTTTCTTT	CAWSAGGRTEAFF
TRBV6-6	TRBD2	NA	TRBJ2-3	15	TGTGCCAGCAGAAGACTAGCGGGAGTGGGAGATACGCAGTATTTT	CASRRLAGVGDTQYF
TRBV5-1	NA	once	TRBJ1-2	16	TGCGCCAGCAGCTTACTGACCGGGACGGCATCGTATGGCTACACCTTC	CASSLLTGTASYGYTF
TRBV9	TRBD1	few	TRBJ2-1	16	TGTGCCAGCGCAGCTAGTGGACAGGGAAACGGTAATGAGCAGTTCTTC	CASAASGQGNGNEQFF
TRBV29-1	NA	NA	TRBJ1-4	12	TGCAGCGGGCGAGACGAGGGTGAAAAACTGTTTTTT	CSGRDEGEKLFF
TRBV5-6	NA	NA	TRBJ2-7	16	TGTGCCAGCAGCTTGGCCGGGCGGACTATCACCTACGAGCAGTACTTC	CASSLAGRTITYEQYF
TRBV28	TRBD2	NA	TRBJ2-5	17	TGTGCCAGCAGGACATCCCCGGGACTAGCGGACCAAGAGACCCAGTACTTC	CASRTSPGLADQETQYF
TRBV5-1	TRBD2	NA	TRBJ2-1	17	TGCGCCAGCACCCCTGCGCTAGCGGGATGGTCCTACAATGAGCAGTTCTTC	CASTPALAGWSYNEQFF
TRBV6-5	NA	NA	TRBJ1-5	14	TGTGCCAGCAGACAACAGGGACGAGCTCAGCCCCAGCATTTT	CASRQQGRAQPQHF
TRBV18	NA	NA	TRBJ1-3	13	TGTGCCAGCCGGGGGGACTCTGGAAACACCATATATTTT	CASRGDSGNTIYF
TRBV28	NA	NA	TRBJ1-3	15	TGTGCCAGCAGCCCTCCCGGGGGACGAGGAAACACCATATATTTT	CASSPPGGRGNTIYF
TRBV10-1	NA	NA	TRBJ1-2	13	TGCGCCAGCAGTGATGGGGTGAACTATGGCTACACCTTC	CASSDGVNYGYTF
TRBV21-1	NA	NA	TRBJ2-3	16	TGTGCCAGCAGCAAAGTTTTAGGGCGGCCTGGGGATACGCAGTATTTT	CASSKVLGRPGDTQYF